The rows below give T cell receptor beta chains drawn from one sample of a study of blood T cell repertoires in COVID-19. Data came from immunoSEQ multiplex PCR; TCRdb stores just in-frame clones and leaves some out. The sample holds about 220,000 clones, about 90% seen once. Sequenced sample: peripheral blood. The receptors come from a man aged 40-50 years with active or convalescent COVID-19. Both conserved end residues are part of each CDR3. The order of the fields is clone size, J gene, V gene, D gene, CDR3 protein, CDR3 DNA. The D gene is left open where the match is weak. Size is stated for part of the rows, as once, few or many counts, or as a class when the clone is expanded.

>-|TRBJ1-3|TRBV11-3|-
CASSLSYSSGNTIYF
TGTGCCAGCAGCTTATCCTACAGCTCTGGAAACACCATATATTTT
>-|TRBJ1-1|TRBV7-8|TRBD1
CASSPGQSYTEAFF
TGTGCCAGCAGCCCGGGACAGAGCTACACTGAAGCTTTCTTT
>-|TRBJ1-1|TRBV7-9|-
CASSLNRVTEAFF
TGTGCCAGCAGCTTAAACAGGGTCACTGAAGCTTTCTTT
>few|TRBJ2-1|TRBV19|-
CASSRGTSYNEQFF
TGTGCCAGTAGTCGTGGGACTTCCTACAATGAGCAGTTCTTC
>-|TRBJ2-1|TRBV4-2|TRBD2
CASSQQGAGGSSYNEQFF
TGTGCCAGCAGCCAACAAGGAGCGGGAGGAAGTTCCTACAATGAGCAGTTCTTC
>few|TRBJ1-2|TRBV19|-
CASSLGGIYGYTF
TGTGCCAGTAGTTTGGGAGGGATCTATGGCTACACCTTC
>-|TRBJ1-6|TRBV4-1|TRBD1
CASSQGQGITGSPLHF
TGCGCCAGCAGCCAGGGACAGGGGATAACCGGTTCACCCCTCCACTTT
>-|TRBJ1-1|TRBV28|TRBD1
CASRTRDRFDAEAFF
TGTGCCAGCAGGACGCGGGACAGGTTCGACGCTGAAGCTTTCTTT
>-|TRBJ2-1|TRBV9|TRBD2
CASSVGVRGTPYNEQFF
TGTGCCAGCAGCGTAGGCGTGCGGGGGACGCCCTACAATGAGCAGTTCTTC
>-|TRBJ2-7|TRBV7-2|-
CASSLGGPAGHDEQYF
TGTGCCAGCAGCTTAGGGGGCCCCGCTGGGCATGACGAGCAGTACTTC
>-|TRBJ2-1|TRBV27|TRBD1
CASSYRDRGPSGHSYEQFF
TGTGCCAGCAGTTACCGGGACAGGGGGCCTAGCGGGCATTCTTATGAGCAGTTCTTC
>-|TRBJ2-7|TRBV19|TRBD1
CASSPHGTGATRTYEQYF
TGTGCCAGTAGTCCCCACGGGACAGGGGCCACTAGAACCTACGAGCAGTACTTC